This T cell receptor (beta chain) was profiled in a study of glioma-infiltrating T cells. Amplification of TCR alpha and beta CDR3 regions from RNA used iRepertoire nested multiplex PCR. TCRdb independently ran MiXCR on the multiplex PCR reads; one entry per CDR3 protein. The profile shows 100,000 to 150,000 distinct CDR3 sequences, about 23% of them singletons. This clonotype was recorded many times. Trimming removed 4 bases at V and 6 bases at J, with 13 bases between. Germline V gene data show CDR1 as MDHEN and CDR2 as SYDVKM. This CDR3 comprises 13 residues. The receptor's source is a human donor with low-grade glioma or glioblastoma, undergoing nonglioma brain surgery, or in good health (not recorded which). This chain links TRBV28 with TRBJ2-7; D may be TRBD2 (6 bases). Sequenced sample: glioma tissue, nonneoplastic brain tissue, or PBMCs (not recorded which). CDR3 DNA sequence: TGTGCCAGCAGTTCCGGGAGACACCCCGAGCAGTACTTC. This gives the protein CASSSGRHPEQYF.